In its sample, the clone carrying this TCR beta chain was seen many times. Per germline, CDR1 SGHTA and CDR2 FQGNSA. The CDR3 has 15 residues. The germline V and J ends were trimmed by 3 bases and 5 bases, with 14 bases remaining between them. The sample originates from a study of T-cell memory formation after mild COVID-19. TCRdb analysed the 5' RACE reads with MiXCR anew, one entry per CDR3 protein. The sample lists about 200,000 distinct CDR3 sequences, over 7.5% seen once, with around 3.3% in the top ten. Sequences were obtained from PBMCs or a T cell subset sorted from them (not recorded which). This receptor was identified in a man between 18 and 29 years old who had mild COVID-19 (a few samples of this study predate the infection). Cell type and time point are not known. The chain recombines TRBV7-2 with TRBJ2-1; D may be TRBD1 (5 bases). The CDR3 protein is CASSFQGAWNNEQFF. DNA for the CDR3: TGTGCCAGCAGCTTTCAAGGGGCTTGGAACAATGAGCAGTTCTTC. Supplemented by reference TRBV7-2 and TRBJ2-1, the full variable domain reads GAGVSQSPSNKVTEKGKDVELRCDPISGHTALYWYRQSLGQGLEFLIYFQGNSAPDKSGLPSDRFSAERTGGSVSTLTIQRTQQEDSAVYLCASSFQGAWNNEQFFGPGTRLTVL.